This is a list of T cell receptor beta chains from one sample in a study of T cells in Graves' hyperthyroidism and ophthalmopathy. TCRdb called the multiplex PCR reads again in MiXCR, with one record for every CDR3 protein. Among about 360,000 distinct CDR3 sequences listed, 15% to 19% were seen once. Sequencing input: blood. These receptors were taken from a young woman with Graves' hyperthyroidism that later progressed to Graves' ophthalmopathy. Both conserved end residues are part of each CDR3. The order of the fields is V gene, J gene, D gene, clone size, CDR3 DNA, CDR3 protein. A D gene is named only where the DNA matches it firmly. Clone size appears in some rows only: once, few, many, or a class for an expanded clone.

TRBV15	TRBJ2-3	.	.	TGTGCCACCAGCAGAGATTTAACAGATACGCAGTATTTT	CATSRDLTDTQYF
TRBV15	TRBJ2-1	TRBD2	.	TGTGCCACCAGCCATTCTGATATTAGCGGGAGGCCCGGTGAGCAGTTCTTC	CATSHSDISGRPGEQFF
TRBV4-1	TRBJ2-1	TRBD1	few	TGCGCCAGCAGCCAACTACAGGGGAATGAGCAGTTCTTC	CASSQLQGNEQFF
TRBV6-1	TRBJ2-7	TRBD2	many	TGTGCCGCAACAGCGGGAGACTACGAGCAGTACTTC	CAATAGDYEQYF
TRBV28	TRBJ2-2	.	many	TGTGCCAGCAGTGGCGGGACAGCTCGATTGGGGGCCGGGGAGCTGTTTTTT	CASSGGTARLGAGELFF
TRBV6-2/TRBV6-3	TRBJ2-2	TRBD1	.	TGTGCCAGCAGTGCCTACAGGGGCGCCGGGGAGCTGTTTTTT	CASSAYRGAGELFF
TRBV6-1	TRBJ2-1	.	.	TGTGCCAGCAGTCGACTAGTCGGGACTTACAATGGGCAGTTCTTC	CASSRLVGTYNGQFF
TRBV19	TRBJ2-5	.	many	TGTGCCAGTAGCGACATCACAAGGGGCCAAGAGACCCAGTACTTC	CASSDITRGQETQYF
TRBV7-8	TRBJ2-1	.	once	TGTGCCAGCAGCGACGGGACTGGCTACAATGAGCAGTTCTTC	CASSDGTGYNEQFF
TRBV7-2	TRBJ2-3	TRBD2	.	TGTGCCAGCATCCCCGGGACTAGTAGGAATACGCAGTATTTT	CASIPGTSRNTQYF
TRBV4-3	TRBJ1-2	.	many	TGCGCCAGCAGCCCGAACCCTACTTATGGCTACACCTTC	CASSPNPTYGYTF
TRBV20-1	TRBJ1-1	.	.	TGCAGTGCTAGGACCGGGACGGATAAGAACACTGAAGCTTCCTTT	CSARTGTDKNTEASF
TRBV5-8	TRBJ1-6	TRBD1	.	TGTGCCAGCAGCTTCGGGACAGAAAATTCACCCCTCCACTTT	CASSFGTENSPLHF
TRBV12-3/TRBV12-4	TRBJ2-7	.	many	TGTGCCAGCAGGCCAACGGAAAGTAGCTCCTACGAGCAGTACTTC	CASRPTESSSYEQYF
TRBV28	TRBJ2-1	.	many	TGTGCCAGCAGTTTCATTCGGGACTTGCCAAGCAATGAGCAGTTCTTC	CASSFIRDLPSNEQFF
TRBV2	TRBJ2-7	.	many	TGTGCCAGCAGTTTCCAATACGAGCAGTACTTC	CASSFQYEQYF
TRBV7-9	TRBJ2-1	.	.	TGTGCCAGCAGCGTTGGTCAGGGGATATTCGAGCAGTTCTTC	CASSVGQGIFEQFF
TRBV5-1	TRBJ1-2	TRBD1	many	TGCGCCAGCAGCTCCTGGGACAGTCCGGTCTACACCTTC	CASSSWDSPVYTF
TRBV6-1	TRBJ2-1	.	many	TGTGCCAGCAGTGCCCCGGGACATAGGAATGAGCAGTTCTTC	CASSAPGHRNEQFF
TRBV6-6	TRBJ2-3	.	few	TGTGCCAGCAGTTACTTCGATACGCAGTATTTT	CASSYFDTQYF
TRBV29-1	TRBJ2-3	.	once	TGCAGCGTTGAATTGGCGGGACCGAGCACAGATACGCAGTATTTT	CSVELAGPSTDTQYF
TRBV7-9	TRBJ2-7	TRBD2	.	TGTGCCAGCAGCTCGGATAGCGGGAACTTAGGGGAGCAGTACTTC	CASSSDSGNLGEQYF
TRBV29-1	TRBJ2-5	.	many	TGCAGCGTTGACCCGAAAGAGGCACAAGAGACCCAGTACTTC	CSVDPKEAQETQYF
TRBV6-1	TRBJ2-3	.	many	TGTGCCAGCAGTAATACTCGGGATACGCAGTATTTT	CASSNTRDTQYF
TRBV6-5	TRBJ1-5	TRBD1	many	TGTGCCAGCAGTTACTCAGACAGGGGGCTTAATGGGCCCCAGCATTTT	CASSYSDRGLNGPQHF
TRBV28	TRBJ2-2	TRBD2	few	TGTGCCAGCAGTTTAGCCGGGACTAGCGGTACCGGGGAGCTGTTTTTT	CASSLAGTSGTGELFF
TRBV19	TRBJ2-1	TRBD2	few	TGTGCCAGTAGTATGGGGACTAGCGTTTACAATGAGCAGTTCTTC	CASSMGTSVYNEQFF
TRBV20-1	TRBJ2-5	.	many	TGCAGTGCTATGGGACTTCAAGAGACCCAGTACTTC	CSAMGLQETQYF
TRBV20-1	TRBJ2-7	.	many	TGCAGTGCTAGGAGGGACGGCTTCTACGAGCAGTACTTC	CSARRDGFYEQYF
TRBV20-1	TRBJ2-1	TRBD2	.	TGCAGTGCTAGCCAACTAGCGGGAGTGAGCTCCTACAATGAGCAGTTCTTC	CSASQLAGVSSYNEQFF
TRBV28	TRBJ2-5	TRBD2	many	TGTGCCAGCAGTTTCGGGGGGTCGGCCACAAGGGAGACCCAGTACTTC	CASSFGGSATRETQYF
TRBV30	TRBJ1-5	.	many	TGTGCCTGGAGTGTACCATCGGGATCAAGCAATCAGCCCCAGCATTTT	CAWSVPSGSSNQPQHF
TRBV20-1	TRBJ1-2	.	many	TGCAGTGCCCCACAGGCGTACTATGGCTACACCTTC	CSAPQAYYGYTF